Following are 17 T cell receptor beta chains from one sample sequenced in a study of T-cell reconstitution after alpha-beta-depleted transplantation in children. A TCRbeta library incorporating unique molecular identifiers was prepared. TCRdb recomputed calls from the PCR reads with MiXCR, one row per CDR3 protein. The table has 700,000 to 950,000 distinct CDR3 sequences, under 20% seen once; the top ten hold about 5%. This material consisted of PBMCs, mostly from graft donor cells, taken 360 days after TCRalphabeta/CD19-depleted stem cell transplant. All receptors come from a male patient younger than 18 who had a stem cell transplant for acute lymphoblastic leukemia, so the T cells may come from the graft donor.

This clonotype was seen ten or more times. V and J are TRBV12-3 or TRBV12-4 and TRBJ2-5; TRBD1 is a possible D gene (6 bases). With 2 bases removed from V and 0 bases from J, the gap between germline ends came to 13 bases. The CDR3 is 16 amino acids. The CDR3 spells CASSLRGKGNQETQYF. The CDR3 region has the DNA TGTGCCAGCAGTTTAAGGGGGAAAGGAAACCAAGAGACCCAGTACTTC.

The table lists this clonotype with a count of one. The V and J genes are TRBV4-1 and TRBJ2-2; D call uncertain. Germline CDR1 MGHRA, CDR2 YSYEKL. V was pared by 3 bases and J by 7 bases, with 9 bases between. The CDR3 is 13 amino acids. The chain's CDR3 is CASSQVEDGELFF. In nucleotides, the CDR3 is TGCGCCAGCAGCCAGGTAGAGGACGGGGAGCTGTTTTTT.

This clonotype was counted ten times or more. A read error may account for a junction end that differs from germline. The V call is TRBV5-1, the J call TRBJ2-5, with TRBD2 matching 9 bases. The CDR3 has 14 amino acids. From germline, CDR1 is SGHRS and CDR2 YFSETQ. The CDR3 DNA is TGTGCCAGCAGCCTGACTAGCGGTCAAGAGACCCAGTACTTC. Protein product: CASSLTSGQETQYF.

The chain combines TRBV7-9 with TRBJ2-5, with TRBD2 matching 10 bases. This CDR3 spans 16 amino acids. Germline assignment: CDR1 SEHNR and CDR2 FQNEAQ (reference sequence). The trim removed 1 base at V and 6 bases at J, leaving 8 bases unmatched. For the CDR3, the DNA is TGTGCCAGCAGCTTAGAGCCACTAGCGGGAACAAAGACCCAGTACTTC. This encodes CASSLEPLAGTKTQYF. The full variable domain, rest sourced from reference TRBV7-9 and TRBJ2-5, is DTGVSQNPRHKITKRGQNVTFRCDPISEHNRLYWYRQTLGQGPEFLTYFQNEAQLEKSRLLSDRFSAERPKGSFSTLEIQRTEQGDSAMYLCASSLEPLAGTKTQYFGPGTRLLVL.

This chain connects TRBV18 to TRBJ2-1; D is ambiguous. The ends were cut back, 3 bases at V and 7 bases at J, with 22 bases in the middle. This CDR3 is 17 amino acids long. Germline V gives CDR1 KGHSH, CDR2 LQKENI. DNA for the CDR3: TGTGCCAGCTCACCCTTAACAATTGCTAGTTTTAAAAATGAGCAGTTCTTC. Encoded protein: CASSPLTIASFKNEQFF.

This clonotype was seen a few times. The V gene is TRBV6-5, the J gene TRBJ2-2; D possibly uses TRBD1 or TRBD2 (6 bases each). V lost 8 bases to trimming and J lost 7 bases, with 11 bases between them. The germline gives CDR1 MNHEY, CDR2 SVGAGI. This CDR3 has 12 residues. In DNA form, the CDR3 reads TGTGCCAGCGGGGGGCCGGGCGGGGAGCTGTTTTTT. The encoded protein is CASGGPGGELFF.

This clonotype was found many times. This chain links TRBV4-1 with TRBJ2-1; 7 bases map to TRBD2. V shed 0 bases and J 7 bases; nucleotides not matched to a gene: 6. The CDR3 is 15 residues long. From germline, CDR1 is MGHRA and CDR2 YSYEKL. CDR3 amino acids: CASSQDRGSGNEQFF. CDR3 DNA: TGCGCCAGCAGCCAAGATCGCGGGAGCGGGAATGAGCAGTTCTTC.

This clonotype was counted only a few times. The chain combines TRBV7-6 with TRBJ2-1, with no clear D. V lost 4 bases and J 8 bases, leaving 12 bases between the germline ends. The CDR3 loop spans 13 amino acids. Germline V gene data show CDR1 as SGHVS and CDR2 as FNYEAQ. CDR3 in amino acids: CASSYGRTDEQFF. CDR3 nucleotide sequence: TGTGCCAGCAGCTATGGCAGGACGGATGAGCAGTTCTTC. The full variable domain, completed using reference TRBV7-6 and TRBJ2-1, is GAGVSQSPRYKVTKRGQDVALRCDPISGHVSLYWYRQALGQGPEFLTYFNYEAQQDKSGLPNDRFSAERPEGSISTLTIQRTEQRDSAMYRCASSYGRTDEQFFGPGTRLTVL.

The sample holds a few counts of this clonotype. This chain uses TRBV27 with TRBJ2-7; 10 bases are a match to TRBD2. The CDR3 contains 14 residues. Germline V CDR1 and CDR2: MNHEY, SMNVEV (reference sequence). With V trimmed by 6 bases and J by 6 bases, 8 bases remained unmatched. The CDR3 sequence is CASSPSGRTFEQYF. The CDR3 bases are TGTGCCAGCAGCCCTAGCGGGAGAACCTTCGAGCAGTACTTC.

This sequence joins TRBV4-2 and TRBJ1-1; D unresolved. The CDR3 is made up of 13 amino acids. Germline V gene sequence: CDR1 LGHNA, CDR2 YNFKEQ. With 0 bases removed from V and 6 bases from J, the gap between germline ends came to 8 bases. The CDR3 nucleotides read TGTGCCAGCAGCCAAGATCTTGAGTCTGAAGCTTTCTTT. It yields the protein CASSQDLESEAFF.

This rearrangement joins TRBV5-1 to TRBJ1-2, with D perhaps matching TRBD1 (5 bases). There are 16 residues in the CDR3. The V gene lost 3 bases and the J gene lost 2 bases, with 17 bases spanning the gap. The germline V gene has CDR1 SGHRS and CDR2 YFSETQ. DNA for the CDR3: TGCGCCAGCAGCTCGGGGACCCTCGGATTGAACTATGGCTACACCTTC. Its protein product is CASSSGTLGLNYGYTF.

This clonotype has only a few counts. The V and J genes are TRBV7-8 and TRBJ2-3; TRBD2 aligns across 10 bases. The CDR3 runs to 17 residues. The V and J ends lost 5 bases and 0 bases, in that order; junction bases with no gene match: 8. The V gene's germline CDR1 is SGHVS and CDR2 FQNEAQ. The CDR3 DNA follows: TGTGCCAGCAGCCTTCCCGGACTAGCGGCTAGCACAGATACGCAGTATTTT. This gives the protein CASSLPGLAASTDTQYF.

V gene TRBV12-3 or TRBV12-4 combines with J gene TRBJ2-5, with 13 bases identical to TRBD2. V shed 5 bases and J 5 bases; nucleotides not matched to a gene: 11. The CDR3 is 17 residues long. CDR3 sequence reads: CASSPRLAGGRGETQYF. The DNA of the CDR3 is TGTGCCAGCAGTCCCAGACTAGCGGGAGGCCGGGGGGAGACCCAGTACTTC.

V is TRBV30 and J is TRBJ2-2; D gene uncertain. V was clipped by 2 bases and J by 4 bases, with 8 bases between them. In germline, CDR1 is GTSNPN, CDR2 SVGIG (reference sequence). The CDR3 has 13 residues. The CDR3 loop reads CAWSKGRTGELFF. The CDR3 bases are TGTGCCTGGAGTAAAGGGCGCACCGGGGAGCTGTTTTTT.

Many counts were recorded for this clonotype. The rearrangement joins TRBV20-1 to TRBJ2-3; TRBD2 matches at 11 bases. This CDR3 contains 15 residues. CDR1 DFQATT and CDR2 SNEGSKA come from the germline V gene (reference sequence). V was pared by 0 bases and J by 8 bases, with 7 bases of the junction left unmatched. CDR3 amino acids: CSARDFTSGSPTQYF. In DNA form, the CDR3 reads TGCAGTGCTAGAGATTTCACTAGCGGGAGCCCTACGCAGTATTTT.

This clonotype occurred a few times. This chain uses TRBV25-1 with TRBJ2-5; TRBD1 or TRBD2 may be the D gene (5 bases each). This CDR3 is 12 amino acids long. The germline V and J ends were trimmed by 7 bases and 5 bases, with 11 bases remaining between them. CDR1 MGHDK and CDR2 SYGVNS come from the germline V gene. As DNA, the CDR3 is TGTGCCAGCACGGGGCCGGGGGAGACCCAGTACTTC. Translating it yields CASTGPGETQYF.

This clonotype was observed a handful of times. The gene calls are TRBV7-9 and TRBJ1-6, with D unresolved. V was trimmed by 5 bases and J by 8 bases, leaving 16 bases between them. The CDR3 consists of 15 residues. Germline assignment: CDR1 SEHNR and CDR2 FQNEAQ (reference sequence). The CDR3 loop reads CASSLVGVGDSPLHF. The CDR3 nucleotides are TGTGCCAGCAGCCTCGTCGGGGTTGGGGATTCACCCCTCCACTTT.